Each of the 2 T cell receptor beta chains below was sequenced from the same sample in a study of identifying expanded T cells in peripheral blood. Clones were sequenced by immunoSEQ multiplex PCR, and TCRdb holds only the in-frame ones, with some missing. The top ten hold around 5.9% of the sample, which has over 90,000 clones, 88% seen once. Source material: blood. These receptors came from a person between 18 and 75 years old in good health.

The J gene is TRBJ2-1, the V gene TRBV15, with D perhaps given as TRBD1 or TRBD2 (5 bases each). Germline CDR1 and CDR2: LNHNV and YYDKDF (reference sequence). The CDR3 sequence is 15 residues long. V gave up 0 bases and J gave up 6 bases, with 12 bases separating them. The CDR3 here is CATSREGVRVNEQFF. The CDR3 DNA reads TGTGCCACCAGCAGAGAGGGGGTTAGGGTCAATGAGCAGTTCTTC.

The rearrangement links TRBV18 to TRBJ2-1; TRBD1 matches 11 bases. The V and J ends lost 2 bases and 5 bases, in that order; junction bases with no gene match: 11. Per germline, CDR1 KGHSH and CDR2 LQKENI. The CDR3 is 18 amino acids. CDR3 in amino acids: CASSPRYGTGGLHNEQFF. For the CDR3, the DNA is TGTGCCAGCTCACCAAGGTACGGGACAGGGGGTCTCCACAATGAGCAGTTCTTC.